In this sample, the clone carrying this T cell receptor (beta chain) turned up a few times. Its target is not known. The data derive from a study of cytomegalovirus exposure and HLA in healthy donors. Whole-study results and caveats: As was reported, the classifier diagnosed cytomegalovirus status with high specificity and sensitivity. In vitro experiments confirmed that three CMV-associated chains were specific for CMV antigens.

These donors were members of the approximately 110-subject validation cohort, a group separate from the approximately 670-subject first cohort. Data came from immunoSEQ multiplex PCR; TCRdb stores just in-frame clones and leaves some out. This sample has about 140,000 clones, with 70% to 90% found just once. The sequenced sample was PBMCs. This TCR came from a man aged 18 to 29 in good health and CMV-seropositive.

The CDR3 sequence: CASSLSQRANYGYTF. The CDR3 coding sequence is TGTGCCAGCAGTTTATCACAGAGAGCTAACTATGGCTACACCTTC. The chain couples TRBV27 to TRBJ1-2; D call uncertain. CDR1 is MNHEY and CDR2 is SMNVEV in the germline V gene (reference sequence). V gave up 0 bases and J gave up 0 bases, with 8 bases separating them. This CDR3 contains 15 residues.